This T cell receptor (beta chain) was found in a study of neurological immune-mediated disorders. This CDR3 has 14 amino acids. Looked up from germline, CDR1 is SQVTM and CDR2 is ANQGSEA. Trimming took off 3 bases at V and 2 bases at J, with 12 bases between the two ends. Study observations and caveats: In HTLV-1-associated myelopathy, TCR clonal expansion was greatest, and in multiple sclerosis it was least, below healthy controls.

5'RACE with 10-nucleotide random UMIs generated the cDNA. TCRdb analysed the 5' RACE reads with MiXCR anew, one entry per CDR3 protein. The sample has under 60,000 distinct CDR3 sequences, 5.8% seen once. The T cells used for sorted libraries numbered roughly 970,000, either CD4+ or CD8+. The table lists this clonotype with many counts. The antigen remains unidentified. The chain employs TRBV29-1 and TRBJ2-3, with no clear D. The receptor comes from a woman aged 18-29 years with multiple sclerosis. Sequenced material: CD4+ T cells from blood. CDR3 DNA: TGCAGCGTTGATGGCCGACGGACCACAGATACGCAGTATTTT. Translating it yields CSVDGRRTTDTQYF.